This T cell receptor beta chain was captured by sequencing in a study of blood T cell repertoires in COVID-19. As for the study in general: PBMCs, B-cell-depleted T cells, or T cells were the source of the cDNA or gDNA that made up the material.

This clone has just a few counts. The repertoire was sequenced with immunoSEQ multiplex PCR; TCRdb's copy has only in-frame clones and lacks some. The data show 390,000 or so clones, around nine tenths seen once. Individuals aged about 18 to 95 years were recruited from fewer than 25 US areas. Two consecutive negative NP/OP PCR tests, clearance, or resolved symptoms defined Cohort 3 recovery. This CDR3 has 12 amino acids. This receptor was taken from a woman aged 45-65 years who had recovered from COVID-19. The chain uses TRBV12-2 and TRBJ1-4; the D call TRBD1 from the table was never checked on the DNA. TRBV12-2 is a listed pseudogene. Sequencing was carried out using PBMCs or T cells enriched from blood (not recorded which). The CDR3 DNA is TGTGCAAGTCGCTATAGGGGTGAAAAACTGTTTTTT. Translating gives CASRYRGEKLFF.